This T cell receptor (beta chain) was sequenced during a study of blood T cell repertoires in COVID-19. The assay was immunoSEQ multiplex PCR, and TCRdb's table has in-frame clones only and misses some. The sample consists of about 130,000 clones, about 88% of them appearing once. With regard to this clone: The junction differs from germline at one of its ends, possibly a read error.

The length of the CDR3 is 16 residues. The germline gives CDR1 MNHNS, CDR2 SASEGT. Input material: peripheral blood. This receptor was obtained from a woman of 80 years or more with acute or convalescent COVID-19. The V gene is TRBV6-1, the J gene TRBJ2-2, with D possibly TRBD1 on 5 matching bases. The CDR3 protein is CASGDLGVVNTGELFF. In DNA, the CDR3 is TGTGCCAGCGGTGATTTAGGGGTTGTGAACACCGGGGAGCTGTTTTTT.